The 23 T cell receptor beta chains presented below share a single source sample, sequenced in a study of immune evolution from preneoplasia to lung adenocarcinoma. Libraries were prepared by immunoSEQ multiplex PCR; TCRdb keeps only in-frame clonotypes and omits some of them. This table holds some 14,000 clones, about 80% found once. Sequenced input: FFPE minimally invasive lung adenocarcinoma tissue. The receptor set was obtained from a person between 70 and 80 years old with lung adenocarcinoma.

The rearrangement joins TRBV9 to TRBJ2-1; maybe TRBD1 (7 bases). The CDR3 has 13 amino acids. Germline V gene lookup returns CDR1 SGDLS and CDR2 YYNGEE. The germline V and J ends were trimmed by 3 bases and 15 bases, with 19 bases remaining between them. The CDR3 protein is CASSETGWGVMFF. The CDR3, as DNA: TGTGCCAGCAGCGAGACAGGGTGGGGGGTTATGTTCTTC.

This clone was picked up one time. The chain carries TRBV6-1 and TRBJ2-3, with 7 bases matching TRBD2. The CDR3 runs 14 residues. CDR1 and CDR2 (germline): MNHNS, SASEGT. Trimming took 8 bases from V and 2 from J; bases not matched to a gene: 7. In DNA, the CDR3 is TGTGCCAGCGCTCCGGGACTACTCACAGATACGCAGTATTTT. Its translation: CASAPGLLTDTQYF.

The V call is TRBV2, the J call TRBJ2-1, with a possible D match to TRBD2 (6 bases). The CDR3 spans 16 residues. Trimming shortened V by 6 bases and J by 7 bases, and 22 bases separated the two germline ends. Germline V gives CDR1 SNHLY, CDR2 FYNNEI. CDR3 bases: TGTGCCAGCAGCGCCAATCATGGGAGGATTTCAAATGAGCAGTTCTTC. Protein sequence: CASSANHGRISNEQFF.

This clone has only one observation. This chain's CDR3 is CASSEDTLREAFF. CDR3 sequence (DNA): TGCGCCAGCAGCGAGGACACACTGAGAGAAGCTTTCTTT. This chain connects TRBV10-2 to TRBJ1-1; D is perhaps TRBD1 (5 bases). The V end was cut by 6 bases, the J end by 8 bases, with 16 bases between. The length of the CDR3 is 13 residues. The germline V gene encodes CDR1 WSHSY and CDR2 SAAADI.

The J gene is TRBJ1-1, the V gene TRBV15; the match to TRBD1 covers 11 bases. This CDR3 contains 16 residues. Germline V CDR1 and CDR2: LNHNV, YYDKDF (reference sequence). The V segment lost 0 bases and the J segment 5 bases; nucleotides outside the gene matches: 5. The CDR3 sequence: CATSRDPWDRGTEAFF. In DNA, the CDR3 is TGTGCCACCAGCAGAGATCCGTGGGACAGGGGGACTGAAGCTTTCTTT. Variable domain in full (rest from reference TRBV15 and TRBJ1-1): DAMVIQNPRYQVTQFGKPVTLSCSQTLNHNVMYWYQQKSSQAPKLLFHYYDKDFNNEADTPDNFQSRRPNTSFCFLDIRSPGLGDTAMYLCATSRDPWDRGTEAFFGQGTRLTVV.

The V call is TRBV6-5, the J call TRBJ2-7; 10 nucleotides agree with TRBD1. The junction had 3 bases not matched to a gene; V was cut back by 6 bases and J by 4 bases. This CDR3 spans 13 amino acids. Germline V CDR1 and CDR2: MNHEY, SVGAGI. This chain's CDR3 is CASRRTGGYEQYF. CDR3 bases: TGTGCCAGCAGGAGGACAGGGGGTTACGAGCAGTACTTC.

This chain connects TRBV19 to TRBJ2-5; 9 bases agree with TRBD1. The CDR3 has 14 residues. The V gene end was trimmed by 4 bases and the J gene end by 5 bases; junction bases not matched to a gene: 5. Germline-derived CDR1 and CDR2 are LNHDA and SQIVND (reference sequence). The CDR3 region is CASSTGTGYETQYF. CDR3 sequence (DNA): TGTGCCAGTAGTACCGGGACAGGGTACGAGACCCAGTACTTC.

The chain couples TRBV4-2 to TRBJ1-2, with D uncertain. CDR1 LGHNA and CDR2 YNFKEQ come from the germline V gene. The CDR3 is 17 residues long. V gave up 0 bases and J gave up 0 bases, with 14 bases separating them. DNA for the CDR3: TGTGCCAGCAGCCAAGAAACCTTGACAATGTCTAACTATGGCTACACCTTC. It encodes CASSQETLTMSNYGYTF.

The genes are TRBV7-3 and TRBJ1-6; D gene ambiguous. The CDR3 spans 13 residues. Per germline, CDR1 SGHTA and CDR2 FQGTGA. The V end was cut by 2 bases, the J end by 7 bases, with 6 bases between. The CDR3 DNA sequence: TGTGCCAGCAGCTTATACTTGAATTCACCCCTCCACTTT. This gives the protein CASSLYLNSPLHF.

J is TRBJ1-2 and V is TRBV5-5; 7 nucleotides agree with TRBD1. Germline CDR1 reads SGHKS; CDR2 reads YYEKEE (reference sequence). The CDR3 loop spans 14 amino acids. The J segment lost 0 bases and the V segment lost 4 bases, leaving 3 bases of the junction unmatched. CDR3 sequence (DNA): TGTGCCAGCAGCGGGGGACAGCCTAACTATGGCTACACCTTC. This gives the protein CASSGGQPNYGYTF.

The chain uses TRBV28 and TRBJ2-1, with D perhaps matching TRBD2 (6 bases). Germline CDR1 MDHEN, CDR2 SYDVKM. With 5 bases removed from V and 0 bases from J, the gap between germline ends came to 11 bases. The CDR3 is 15 residues long. The CDR3, as DNA: TGTGCCAGCAGTGGTACCGGGAGCTCCTACAATGAGCAGTTCTTC. This sequence encodes CASSGTGSSYNEQFF.

This chain links TRBV4-1 with TRBJ1-4, with D possibly being TRBD1 (6 bases). Germline assignment: CDR1 MGHRA and CDR2 YSYEKL. This CDR3 contains 15 residues. V lost 0 bases, J lost 7 bases, and 12 bases lay in between. In nucleotides, the CDR3 is TGCGCCAGCAGCCAAGATACAGGGAATGGTGAAAAACTGTTTTTT. Amino acid sequence: CASSQDTGNGEKLFF.

J is TRBJ1-1 and V is TRBV9; D perhaps matches TRBD1 (6 bases). Trimming cost V 3 bases and J 6 bases, with 15 bases left between them. Germline values: CDR1 SGDLS, CDR2 YYNGEE. This CDR3 contains 14 residues. The CDR3 loop is CASSAPQGGAEAFF. In DNA form, the CDR3 reads TGTGCCAGCAGCGCCCCTCAAGGGGGGGCTGAAGCTTTCTTT.

The rearrangement joins TRBV7-9 to TRBJ2-7; D is ambiguous. From germline, CDR1 is SEHNR and CDR2 FQNEAQ (reference sequence). The V end lost 5 bases, the J end lost 3 bases, and 14 bases lay between the germline ends. The CDR3 contains 14 residues. The CDR3 DNA sequence: TGTGCCAGCAGCCCGGTTAATACAAACTACGAGCAGTACTTC. Its translation: CASSPVNTNYEQYF.

V usage is TRBV11-3 and J usage is TRBJ2-1, with 8 positions matching TRBD2. Germline-derived CDR1 and CDR2 are SGHNT and YENEEA. V gave up 5 bases and J gave up 14 bases; unmatched junction bases: 11. The CDR3 totals 13 residues. The CDR3 nucleotides are TGTGCCAGCAGCGCCAGACTAGCGAGGAGTGAGTTCTTC. It codes for CASSARLARSEFF.

CDR3 sequence reads: CASNPSVGGELFF. The CDR3 region has the DNA TGTGCCAGCAATCCAAGCGTAGGCGGGGAGCTGTTTTTT. The genes are TRBV28 and TRBJ2-2; D unclear. V was cut by 7 bases and J by 7 bases, with 13 bases left in between. Germline CDR1 is MDHEN and CDR2 is SYDVKM. The CDR3 has 13 residues. The variable domain in full, completed from reference TRBV28 and TRBJ2-2, reads DVKVTQSSRYLVKRTGEKVFLECVQDMDHENMFWYRQDPGLGLRLIYFSYDVKMKEKGDIPEGYSVSREKKERFSLILESASTNQTSMYLCASNPSVGGELFFGEGSRLTVL.

The chain employs TRBV28 and TRBJ1-1; D gene uncertain. This CDR3 region has 12 residues. Germline values: CDR1 MDHEN, CDR2 SYDVKM. Trimming took 7 bases from V and 4 from J, leaving 10 bases between them. CDR3 coding DNA: TGTGCCAGCAAATCGGGGAGCACTGAAGCTTTCTTT. Amino acids: CASKSGSTEAFF.

The J gene is TRBJ1-1, the V gene TRBV7-9; 7 bases align to TRBD1. The germline gives CDR1 SEHNR, CDR2 FQNEAQ (reference sequence). The CDR3 is made up of 13 amino acids. The ends lost 5 bases at V and 8 bases at J; junction bases unmatched: 8. The CDR3 sequence is CASSPRDRAEAFF. The DNA for the CDR3 is TGTGCCAGCAGCCCCCGAGACAGGGCAGAAGCTTTCTTT. The full variable domain, rest sourced from reference TRBV7-9 and TRBJ1-1, is DTGVSQNPRHKITKRGQNVTFRCDPISEHNRLYWYRQTLGQGPEFLTYFQNEAQLEKSRLLSDRFSAERPKGSFSTLEIQRTEQGDSAMYLCASSPRDRAEAFFGQGTRLTVV.

The genes are TRBV5-1 and TRBJ1-5; D might be TRBD1 (5 bases). The V gene's germline CDR1 is SGHRS and CDR2 YFSETQ. This CDR3 is 15 amino acids long. V lost 0 bases and J 7 bases, leaving 14 bases between the germline ends. CDR3 coding DNA: TGCGCCAGCAGCTTGGGGGACGGCCTCAGGCAGCCCCAGCATTTT. Residues: CASSLGDGLRQPQHF.

This chain connects TRBV9 to TRBJ1-2; 8 nucleotides line up with TRBD1. Germline V CDR1 and CDR2: SGDLS, YYNGEE. J gave up 8 bases and V 4 bases, and 19 bases lay outside the gene matches. The CDR3 sequence is 17 residues long. The CDR3 bases are TGTGCCAGCAGCCTCGGGAATCGACAGGGGTTGGTGAGCGGCTACACCTTC. This gives the protein CASSLGNRQGLVSGYTF.

The chain links TRBV6-6 to TRBJ1-4; D remains ambiguous. Per germline, CDR1 MNHNY and CDR2 SVGAGI (reference sequence). The CDR3 totals 12 residues. V lost 5 bases and J lost 4, with 5 bases in between. In DNA, the CDR3 is TGTGCCAGCAGTCAGAATAATGAAAAACTGTTTTTT. This encodes CASSQNNEKLFF.

This chain links TRBV28 with TRBJ2-6; D possibly uses TRBD1 or TRBD2 (7 bases each). This CDR3 is built from 16 residues. Germline CDR1 reads MDHEN; CDR2 reads SYDVKM. Deletions cut 6 bases from V and 0 bases from J, with 12 bases between. The CDR3: CASRPGGGSGANVLTF. As DNA, the CDR3 is TGTGCCAGCAGACCAGGGGGGGGCTCTGGGGCCAACGTCCTGACTTTC.

There are a few counts of this clone. The chain recombines TRBV28 with TRBJ2-7; tentative D call: TRBD2 (5 bases). Germline CDR1 is MDHEN and CDR2 is SYDVKM. The CDR3 is 15 residues long. Trimming removed 6 bases from V and 2 bases from J, with 17 bases in between. The CDR3 DNA reads TGTGCCAGCAGGACTCGGGGTTTACAACCCTACGAGCAGTACTTC. Protein product: CASRTRGLQPYEQYF.